The next 30 T cell receptor beta chains were all read from a single sample in a study of T cells in localized non-small cell lung cancer. Clones were read by immunoSEQ multiplex PCR, and TCRdb kept only the in-frame ones, dropping some. The data show 11,000 to 15,000 clones, more than 65% seen once. Sequencing was performed on peripheral blood, taken before any cancer treatment. Receptors were obtained from a female donor older than 55 with stage I squamous cell lung carcinoma.

The chain uses TRBV30 and TRBJ1-5, with a possible D match to TRBD1 (5 bases). CDR3 length: 17 residues. Germline assignment: CDR1 GTSNPN and CDR2 SVGIG (reference sequence). The germline V and J ends were trimmed by 0 bases and 0 bases, with 15 bases remaining between them. This CDR3 is CAWSVGALENSNQPQHF. CDR3 nucleotides: TGTGCCTGGAGTGTAGGGGCACTTGAAAATAGCAATCAGCCCCAGCATTTT. The full variable domain, its missing parts supplied by reference TRBV30 and TRBJ1-5, is SQTIHQWPATLVQPVGSPLSLECTVEGTSNPNLYWYRQAAGRGLQLLFYSVGIGQISSEVPQNLSASRPQDRQFILSSKKLLLSDSGFYLCAWSVGALENSNQPQHFGDGTRLSIL.

The chain employs TRBV5-4 and TRBJ1-1; D may be TRBD1 (5 bases). The CDR3 totals 14 residues. CDR1 and CDR2 (germline): SGHNT, YYREEE (reference sequence). The V end was cut by 2 bases, the J end by 6 bases, with 14 bases between. CDR3 bases: TGTGCCAGCAGCTTTGGCAGGGTAACCGCTGAAGCTTTCTTT. Translation gives CASSFGRVTAEAFF.

This chain joins TRBV5-4 and TRBJ2-7; maybe TRBD2 (7 bases). The germline V and J ends were trimmed by 2 bases and 1 base, with 13 bases remaining between them. Germline CDR1 and CDR2: SGHNT and YYREEE (reference sequence). The CDR3 is 15 residues long. The CDR3 loop reads CASSLRGAMSYEQYF. In DNA, the CDR3 is TGTGCCAGCAGCTTACGGGGGGCGATGTCCTACGAGCAGTACTTC.

The chain has TRBV27 and TRBJ1-2; TRBD1 aligns across 12 bases. CDR1 is MNHEY, CDR2 SMNVEV, per germline (reference sequence). Losses at the gene ends were 5 bases for V and 7 bases for J; bases not matched to a gene: 14. This CDR3 contains 17 residues. CDR3 loop: CASSTNPGQGARAGYTF. The CDR3 DNA is TGTGCCAGCAGTACGAACCCGGGACAGGGGGCGCGAGCTGGCTACACCTTC.

The V call is TRBV6-1, the J call TRBJ1-1; D gene unclear. Germline CDR1 and CDR2: MNHNS and SASEGT. Trimming took 4 bases from V and 4 from J, leaving 13 bases between them. The CDR3 extends over 14 amino acids. CDR3 sequence: CASSAGPVGTEAFF. The CDR3, as DNA: TGTGCCAGCAGTGCCGGCCCAGTGGGCACTGAAGCTTTCTTT.

The chain carries TRBV5-1 and TRBJ1-5; TRBD1 might be the D (5 bases). CDR3 length: 15 amino acids. Trimming stripped 4 bases from V and 1 base from J, with 12 bases between. Germline CDR1 reads SGHRS; CDR2 reads YFSETQ. In DNA form, the CDR3 reads TGCGCCAGCAGCCCCATCGGGGGGAGCAATCAGCCCCAGCATTTT. Translation gives CASSPIGGSNQPQHF.

The chain links TRBV6-5 to TRBJ2-5; 7 bases agree with TRBD2. V was clipped by 8 bases and J by 0 bases; unmatched bases: 6. CDR1 is MNHEY and CDR2 is SVGAGI in the germline V gene. The CDR3 spans 14 residues. The CDR3 nucleotides read TGTGCCAGCCGGCGGGGAGGGTACCAAGAGACCCAGTACTTC. Protein sequence: CASRRGGYQETQYF.

The chain uses TRBV7-9 and TRBJ1-1; the D is unclear. Germline V gene sequence: CDR1 SEHNR, CDR2 FQNEAQ (reference sequence). The CDR3 loop spans 12 amino acids. With 2 bases removed from V and 4 bases from J, the gap between germline ends came to 5 bases. CDR3 nucleotides: TGTGCCAGCAGCTTACGGACCACTGAAGCTTTCTTT. Protein: CASSLRTTEAFF.

V is TRBV2 and J is TRBJ1-5; D is uncertain. The germline V gene has CDR1 SNHLY and CDR2 FYNNEI. Trimming removed 2 bases from V and 8 bases from J, with 7 bases in between. The CDR3 spans 12 residues. Written as DNA, the CDR3 is TGTGCCAGCAGTGAAACAGTCGAGCCCCAGCATTTT. Its translation is CASSETVEPQHF.

The chain is built from TRBV5-5 and TRBJ2-7; weak D call: TRBD1 (6 bases). Germline CDR1 SGHKS, CDR2 YYEKEE (reference sequence). This CDR3 spans 14 amino acids. The V and J ends lost 5 bases and 3 bases respectively, with 15 bases between them. CDR3: CASSRPPGHYEQYF. CDR3 sequence (DNA): TGTGCCAGCAGTAGACCCCCGGGACACTACGAGCAGTACTTC.

The genes are TRBV11-3 and TRBJ1-1; TRBD1 matches 12 bases. CDR3 length: 15 amino acids. V shed 5 bases and J 10 bases; nucleotides not matched to a gene: 11. The germline V gene has CDR1 SGHNT and CDR2 YENEEA. The CDR3 coding sequence is TGTGCCAGCAGCCCTAGGGACAGGGGGCGGGTGAGAGCTTTCTTT. Protein sequence: CASSPRDRGRVRAFF.

The V and J genes are TRBV19 and TRBJ1-1, with unresolved D. The germline V gene has CDR1 LNHDA and CDR2 SQIVND (reference sequence). CDR3 length equals 10 residues. Trimming stripped 6 bases from V and 6 bases from J, with 5 bases between. This CDR3 is CASRGPEAFF. In DNA form, the CDR3 reads TGTGCCAGTAGGGGTCCTGAAGCTTTCTTT.

The rearrangement uses TRBV14 and TRBJ2-1; perhaps TRBD2 as D (5 bases). The germline V gene encodes CDR1 SGHDN and CDR2 FVKESK. The length of the CDR3 is 15 residues. Trimming removed 1 base at V and 8 bases at J, with 15 bases between. For the CDR3, the DNA is TGTGCCAGCAGCCAAGGGTTGGACCCACTAGATGAGCAGTTCTTC. This codes for CASSQGLDPLDEQFF.

The rearrangement uses TRBV5-1 and TRBJ2-1, with 8 bases lining up with TRBD2. The CDR3 length is 15 residues. From germline, CDR1 is SGHRS and CDR2 YFSETQ. With V trimmed by 6 bases and J by 8 bases, 13 bases remained unmatched. The CDR3 DNA sequence: TGCGCCAGCATGCCCGGGACGGGGGGGTTTTATGAGCAGTTCTTC. This codes for CASMPGTGGFYEQFF.

The chain is built from TRBV27 and TRBJ2-5, with 9 bases matching TRBD1. The CDR3 is 13 residues long. After removal of 6 bases from V and 4 bases from J, the junction contained 3 bases not matched to a gene. From germline, CDR1 is MNHEY and CDR2 SMNVEV (reference sequence). For the CDR3, the DNA is TGTGCCAGCAGGAGGACAGGGGTAGAGACCCAGTACTTC. Translation: CASRRTGVETQYF.

The sample holds a few counts of this clone. CDR3 nucleotide sequence: TGTGCCTGGAGTGGGCACAGGGGAGGATCCTACAATGAGCAGTTCTTC. Its translation is CAWSGHRGGSYNEQFF. V and J are TRBV30 and TRBJ2-1; tentative D call: TRBD1 (7 bases). V was shortened by 1 base and J by 1 base, with 14 bases between the two germline ends. Germline CDR1 is GTSNPN and CDR2 is SVGIG (reference sequence). CDR3 size: 16 residues. Complete variable domain (other parts from reference TRBV30 and TRBJ2-1): SQTIHQWPATLVQPVGSPLSLECTVEGTSNPNLYWYRQAAGRGLQLLFYSVGIGQISSEVPQNLSASRPQDRQFILSSKKLLLSDSGFYLCAWSGHRGGSYNEQFFGPGTRLTVL.

The rearrangement uses TRBV5-1 and TRBJ1-1, with no clear D. CDR1 and CDR2 (germline): SGHRS, YFSETQ. The CDR3 covers 14 residues. Trimming shortened V by 0 bases and J by 4 bases, and 10 bases separated the two germline ends. The CDR3 DNA follows: TGCGCCAGCAGCTTGGAAGGTCAGTTCACTGAAGCTTTCTTT. This gives the protein CASSLEGQFTEAFF.

This rearrangement joins TRBV7-3 to TRBJ2-3; 14 nucleotides align to TRBD2. The V gene end was trimmed by 0 bases and the J gene end by 2 bases; junction bases not matched to a gene: 10. Germline assignment: CDR1 SGHTA and CDR2 FQGTGA. The CDR3 contains 20 residues. The CDR3 bases are TGTGCCAGCAGCTTAACCCCACGACTGGGACTAGCGGGGGACACAGATACGCAGTATTTT. As protein: CASSLTPRLGLAGDTDTQYF.

The CDR3 nucleotides read TGCGCCAGCAGCCAAGAGGAAGGGGCCCTCTACAATGAGCAGTTCTTC. Protein: CASSQEEGALYNEQFF. The J gene is TRBJ2-1, the V gene TRBV4-3, with a tentative D call TRBD1 (5 bases). Germline assignment: CDR1 LGHNA and CDR2 YSLEER. Trimming took 0 bases from V and 3 from J, leaving 12 bases between them. The CDR3 loop spans 16 amino acids.

The chain has TRBV6-1 and TRBJ1-2, with 9 positions matching TRBD1. The CDR3 has 14 residues. J was trimmed by 7 bases and V by 7 bases; bases with no gene match: 10. Germline V lookup: CDR1 MNHNS, CDR2 SASEGT. This CDR3 reads CASTWTGDLGGYTF. CDR3 nucleotide sequence: TGTGCCAGCACCTGGACAGGGGACTTGGGTGGCTACACCTTC.

V is TRBV5-1 and J is TRBJ2-3; 8 nucleotides agree with TRBD2. The CDR3 runs to 15 residues. The junction had 4 bases not matched to a gene; V was cut back by 0 bases and J by 4 bases. Per germline, CDR1 SGHRS and CDR2 YFSETQ. The CDR3 sequence: CASSLGGTSADTQYF. The CDR3 nucleotides are TGCGCCAGCAGCTTGGGTGGGACTAGTGCAGATACGCAGTATTTT.

Only a few counts were recorded for this clone. V gene TRBV7-2 combines with J gene TRBJ2-1; D might be TRBD2 (5 bases). This CDR3 spans 14 amino acids. V lost 5 bases and J 4 bases, leaving 12 bases between the germline ends. The germline V gene encodes CDR1 SGHTA and CDR2 FQGNSA. This chain's CDR3 is CASSRELGYNEQFF. The DNA for the CDR3 is TGTGCCAGCAGCAGGGAGCTGGGGTACAATGAGCAGTTCTTC.

This chain connects TRBV18 to TRBJ2-7; no firm D call. CDR3 length equals 14 residues. The V gene lost 5 bases and the J gene lost 0 bases, with 11 bases spanning the gap. Germline assignment: CDR1 KGHSH and CDR2 LQKENI. The CDR3 DNA reads as TGTGCCAGCTCAACTACGTCAGGCTCCTACGAGCAGTACTTC. Its protein product is CASSTTSGSYEQYF.

The V call is TRBV5-5, the J call TRBJ1-4; D is unresolved. Germline CDR1 SGHKS, CDR2 YYEKEE (reference sequence). The CDR3 covers 15 residues. V was clipped by 0 bases and J by 3 bases, with 9 bases between them. The CDR3 region is CASSLVPLPNEKLFF. The CDR3 DNA follows: TGTGCCAGCAGCTTGGTCCCACTACCTAATGAAAAACTGTTTTTT.

CDR3 loop: CASSMGGGAYEQYF. For the CDR3, the DNA is TGTGCCAGTAGTATGGGGGGTGGGGCCTACGAGCAGTACTTC. The V call is TRBV19, the J call TRBJ2-7; possibly TRBD2 for D (6 bases). Germline V gene sequence: CDR1 LNHDA, CDR2 SQIVND (reference sequence). This CDR3 has 14 residues. V lost 3 bases, J lost 2 bases, and 11 bases lay in between.

The chain has TRBV5-6 and TRBJ1-2; perhaps TRBD1 as D (5 bases). Germline loops: CDR1 SGHDT, CDR2 YYEEEE. V was clipped by 4 bases and J by 2 bases, with 12 bases between them. The CDR3 has 14 amino acids. This CDR3 reads CASSQQAKNYGYTF. CDR3 in DNA: TGTGCCAGCAGCCAACAGGCGAAGAACTATGGCTACACCTTC.

This rearrangement joins TRBV9 to TRBJ2-1; D is perhaps TRBD2 (6 bases). The CDR3 contains 15 residues. Trimming removed 0 bases at V and 9 bases at J, with 16 bases between. CDR1 SGDLS and CDR2 YYNGEE come from the germline V gene. DNA of the CDR3: TGTGCCAGCAGCGTAGCCCCGACAGCGGGCCGTGAGCAGTTCTTC. Translating it yields CASSVAPTAGREQFF.

This rearrangement joins TRBV18 to TRBJ2-3; 7 bases are a match to TRBD1. Germline CDR1 is KGHSH and CDR2 is LQKENI. J was trimmed by 2 bases and V by 3 bases; bases with no gene match: 8. The CDR3 covers 16 residues. This chain's CDR3 is CASSPQGQRLTDTQYF. For the CDR3, the DNA is TGTGCCAGCTCACCGCAGGGACAGAGGCTCACAGATACGCAGTATTTT.

The chain employs TRBV7-9 and TRBJ1-6, with no clear D. The CDR3 length is 14 residues. The germline V gene has CDR1 SEHNR and CDR2 FQNEAQ (reference sequence). Trimming took 5 bases from V and 6 from J, leaving 11 bases between them. The CDR3 DNA reads TGTGCCAGCAGCCCCGGATTGATTAATTCACCCCTCCACTTT. This gives the protein CASSPGLINSPLHF.

This chain links TRBV5-4 with TRBJ2-5, with 14 bases aligning to TRBD2. From germline, CDR1 is SGHNT and CDR2 YYREEE (reference sequence). With 3 bases clipped from V and 4 bases from J, the junction kept 2 bases outside the gene matches. CDR3 length: 15 amino acids. The CDR3 reads CASSSGLAGGETQYF. In nucleotides, the CDR3 is TGTGCCAGCAGCTCAGGACTAGCGGGAGGAGAGACCCAGTACTTC.